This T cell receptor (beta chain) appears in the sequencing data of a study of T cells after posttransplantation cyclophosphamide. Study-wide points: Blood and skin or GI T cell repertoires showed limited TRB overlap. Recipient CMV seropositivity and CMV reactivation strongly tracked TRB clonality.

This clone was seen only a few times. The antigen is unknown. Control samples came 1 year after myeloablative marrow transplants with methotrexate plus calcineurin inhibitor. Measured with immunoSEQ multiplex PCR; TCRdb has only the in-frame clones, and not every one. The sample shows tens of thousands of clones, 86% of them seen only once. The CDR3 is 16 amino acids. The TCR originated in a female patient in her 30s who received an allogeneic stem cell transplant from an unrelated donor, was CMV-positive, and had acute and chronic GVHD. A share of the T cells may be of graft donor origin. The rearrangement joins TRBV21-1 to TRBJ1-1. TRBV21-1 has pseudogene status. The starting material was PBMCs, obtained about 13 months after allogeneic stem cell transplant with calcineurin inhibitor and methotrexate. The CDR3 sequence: CASSPLRDEGHTEAFF. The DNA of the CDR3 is TGTGCCAGCAGCCCCCTGCGGGACGAGGGTCACACTGAAGCTTTCTTT.